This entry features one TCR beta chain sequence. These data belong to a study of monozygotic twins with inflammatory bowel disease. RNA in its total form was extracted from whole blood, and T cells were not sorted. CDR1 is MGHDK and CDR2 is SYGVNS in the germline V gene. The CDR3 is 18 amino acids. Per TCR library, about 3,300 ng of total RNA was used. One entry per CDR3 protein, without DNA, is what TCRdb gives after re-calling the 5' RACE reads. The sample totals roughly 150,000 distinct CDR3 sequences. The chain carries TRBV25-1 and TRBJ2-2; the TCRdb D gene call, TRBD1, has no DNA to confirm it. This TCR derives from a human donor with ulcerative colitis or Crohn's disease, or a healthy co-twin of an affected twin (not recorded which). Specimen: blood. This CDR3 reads CASSGYPQGLLNTGELFF.